This T cell receptor (beta chain) was observed in a study of cytomegalovirus exposure and HLA in healthy donors. Whole-study context: Around 200 million T cells yielded 90 million to 130 million unique TCR beta sequences, as an earlier analysis found. Study findings and constraints: For most TCR sequences rarity was the rule, although some public TCRs occurred in many donors. Likely technical artifact: a cluster of highly shared sequence variants.

Amplification used 60 Vbeta primers and 13 Jbeta primers. TCRdb's table, derived via immunoSEQ multiplex PCR, lists solely in-frame clones and lacks some. Here the sample table reports 200,000 to 250,000 clones. Healthy bone marrow donors supplied every sample. Concerning this clone: Its target is not known.

This TCR came from a woman under 40 in good health and CMV-seropositive. Source material: PBMCs.

CDR3 amino acids: CASSLMRGNTIYF. The CDR3 nucleotides read TGTGCCAGCAGTTTGATGCGGGGAAACACCATATATTTT. The chain links TRBV28 to TRBJ1-3; the D is unclear. The CDR3 is made up of 13 amino acids. Germline V lookup: CDR1 MDHEN, CDR2 SYDVKM. V shed 3 bases and J shed 4 bases, with 7 bases lying between them.